A selection of T cell receptor beta chains follows, all from one sample in a study of shared clonotypes between healthy human individuals. Clones were read by immunoSEQ multiplex PCR, and TCRdb kept only the in-frame ones, dropping some. The data show about 2.5 million clones, just under 95% seen once. Sequencing was carried out using naive CD4+ T cells from PBMCs. The receptors here all came from a man between 18 and 29 years old in good health. Some clones in this sample may be carry-over from other donors' samples. CDR3s include the opening cysteine and the closing phenylalanine or tryptophan.

v_call cdr3_length cdr3_aa
TRBV7-3 14 CASSRNRGGNEQFF
TRBV5-1 14 CASSPGTLNTEAFF
TRBV7-8 15 CASSLVGTGGTEAFF
TRBV19 15 CASSIRGLERDTQYF
TRBV2 15 CASSEILTGSVGYTF
TRBV2 11 CASNYQETQYF
TRBV28 11 CASSLGDTQYF
TRBV9 15 CASSVLPDSNQPQHF
TRBV5-1 15 CASRDPAGVLETQYF
TRBV23-1 16 CASSLEAGGYQETQYF
TRBV5-1 14 CASSLGPSGNTIYF